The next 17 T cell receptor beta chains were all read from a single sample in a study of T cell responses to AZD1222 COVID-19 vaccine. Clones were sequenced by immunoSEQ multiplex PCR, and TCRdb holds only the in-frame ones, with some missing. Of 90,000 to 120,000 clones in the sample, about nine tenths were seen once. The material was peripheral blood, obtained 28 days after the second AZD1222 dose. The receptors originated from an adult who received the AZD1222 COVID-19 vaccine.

CDR3 sequence: CAISDPPGLAEGGDTQYF. CDR3 DNA: TGTGCCATCAGTGACCCCCCGGGACTAGCGGAGGGGGGGGATACGCAGTATTTT. This chain uses TRBV10-3 with TRBJ2-3; 11 positions match TRBD2. V lost 3 bases, J lost 6 bases, and 14 bases stayed unmatched. Germline V gives CDR1 ENHRY, CDR2 SYGVKD. The CDR3 length is 18 residues.

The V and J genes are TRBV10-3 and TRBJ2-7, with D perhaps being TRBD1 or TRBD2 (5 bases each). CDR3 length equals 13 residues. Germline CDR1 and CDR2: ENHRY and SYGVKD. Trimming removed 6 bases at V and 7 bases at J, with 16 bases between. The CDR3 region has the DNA TGTGCCATCAGGCCGGGACCGGCCGAGGAGCAGTACTTC. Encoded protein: CAIRPGPAEEQYF.

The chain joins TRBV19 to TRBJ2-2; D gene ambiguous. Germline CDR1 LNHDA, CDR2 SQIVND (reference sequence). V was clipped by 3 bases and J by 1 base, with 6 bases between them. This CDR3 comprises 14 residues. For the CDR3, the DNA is TGTGCCAGTAGTATTGGGGAGAACACCGGGGAGCTGTTTTTT. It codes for CASSIGENTGELFF.

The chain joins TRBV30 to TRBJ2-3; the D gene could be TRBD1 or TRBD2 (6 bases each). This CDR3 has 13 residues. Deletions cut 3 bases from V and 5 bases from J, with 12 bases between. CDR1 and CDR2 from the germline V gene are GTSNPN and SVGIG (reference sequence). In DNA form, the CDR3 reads TGTGCCTGGAGGGTCGGGGGCGGAGATACGCAGTATTTT. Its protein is CAWRVGGGDTQYF.

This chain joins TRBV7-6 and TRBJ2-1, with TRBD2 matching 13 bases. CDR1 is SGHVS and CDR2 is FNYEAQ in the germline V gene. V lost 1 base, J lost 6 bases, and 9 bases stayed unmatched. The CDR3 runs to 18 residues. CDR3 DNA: TGTGCCAGCAGCTTAGTCTCCGTAACTAGCGGGAGGGCCAATGAGCAGTTCTTC. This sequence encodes CASSLVSVTSGRANEQFF.

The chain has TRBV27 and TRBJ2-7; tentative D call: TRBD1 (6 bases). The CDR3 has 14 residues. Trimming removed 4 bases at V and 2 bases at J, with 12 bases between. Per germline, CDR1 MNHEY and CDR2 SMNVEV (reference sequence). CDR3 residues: CASSSRTATYEQYF. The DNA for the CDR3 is TGTGCCAGCAGTTCCAGGACAGCAACCTACGAGCAGTACTTC.

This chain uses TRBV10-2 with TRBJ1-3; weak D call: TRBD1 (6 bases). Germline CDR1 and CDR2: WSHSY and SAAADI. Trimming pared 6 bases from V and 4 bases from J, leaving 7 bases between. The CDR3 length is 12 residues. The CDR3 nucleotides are TGCGCCAGCAGCGGGACAGGAAACACCATATATTTT. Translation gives CASSGTGNTIYF.

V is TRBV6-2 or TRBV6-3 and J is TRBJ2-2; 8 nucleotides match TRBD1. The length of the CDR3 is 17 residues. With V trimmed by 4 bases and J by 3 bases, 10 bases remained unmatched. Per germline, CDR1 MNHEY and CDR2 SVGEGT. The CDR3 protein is CASSSPSRGLYTGELFF. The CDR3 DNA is TGTGCCAGCAGTTCCCCCAGCAGGGGGCTCTACACCGGGGAGCTGTTTTTT.

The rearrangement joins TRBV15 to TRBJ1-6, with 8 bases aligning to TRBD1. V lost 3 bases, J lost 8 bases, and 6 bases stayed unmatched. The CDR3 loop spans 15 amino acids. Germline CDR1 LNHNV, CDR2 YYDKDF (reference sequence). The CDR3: CATSSLQGDHSPLHF. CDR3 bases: TGTGCCACCAGCAGCCTACAGGGGGATCATTCACCCCTCCACTTT.

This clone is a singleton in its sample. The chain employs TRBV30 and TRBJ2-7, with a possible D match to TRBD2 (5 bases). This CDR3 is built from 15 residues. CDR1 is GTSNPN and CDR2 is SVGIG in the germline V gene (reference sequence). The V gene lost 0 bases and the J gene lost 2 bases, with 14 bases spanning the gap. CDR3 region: CAWSVPADGTYEQYF. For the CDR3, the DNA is TGTGCCTGGAGTGTACCCGCGGACGGGACCTACGAGCAGTACTTC.

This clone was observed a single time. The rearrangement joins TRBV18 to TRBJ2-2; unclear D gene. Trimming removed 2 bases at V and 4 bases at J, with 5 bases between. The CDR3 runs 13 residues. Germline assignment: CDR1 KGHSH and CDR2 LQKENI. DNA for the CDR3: TGTGCCAGCTCACCATGGGGCACCGGGGAGCTGTTTTTT. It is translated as CASSPWGTGELFF.

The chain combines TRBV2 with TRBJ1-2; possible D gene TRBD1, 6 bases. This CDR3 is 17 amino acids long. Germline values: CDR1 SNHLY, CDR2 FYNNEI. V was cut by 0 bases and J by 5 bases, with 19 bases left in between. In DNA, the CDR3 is TGTGCCAGCAGTGAAGCGCTTCGGGGGCCCACCGGATATGGCTACACCTTC. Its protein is CASSEALRGPTGYGYTF.

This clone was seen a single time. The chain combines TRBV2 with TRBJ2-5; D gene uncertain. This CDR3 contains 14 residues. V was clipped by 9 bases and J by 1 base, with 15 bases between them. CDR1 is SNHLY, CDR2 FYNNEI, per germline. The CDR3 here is CASLRPVGQETQYF. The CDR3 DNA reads TGTGCCAGTCTTCGCCCGGTGGGCCAAGAGACCCAGTACTTC. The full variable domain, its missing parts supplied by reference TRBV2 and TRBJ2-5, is EPEVTQTPSHQVTQMGQEVILRCVPISNHLYFYWYRQILGQKVEFLVSFYNNEISEKSEIFDDQFSVERPDGSNFTLKIRSTKLEDSAMYFCASLRPVGQETQYFGPGTRLLVL.

The CDR3 nucleotides are TGTGCTAGTGGTTCCTCGGGGTTGGAGAACACCGGGGAGCTGTTTTTT. This codes for CASGSSGLENTGELFF. This chain joins TRBV12-5 and TRBJ2-2; a possible D gene is TRBD2 (5 bases). CDR1 and CDR2 from the germline V gene are LGHNT and FRNRAP. There are 16 residues in the CDR3. Trimming removed 4 bases at V and 1 base at J, with 13 bases between.

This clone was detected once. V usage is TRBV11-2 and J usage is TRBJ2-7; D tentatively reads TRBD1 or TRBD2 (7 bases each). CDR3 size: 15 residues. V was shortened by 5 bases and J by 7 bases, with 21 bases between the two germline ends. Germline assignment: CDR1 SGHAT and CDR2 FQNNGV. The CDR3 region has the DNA TGTGCCAGCAGCCGAGCGGGACAGACCCTTATGGAGCAGTACTTC. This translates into CASSRAGQTLMEQYF.

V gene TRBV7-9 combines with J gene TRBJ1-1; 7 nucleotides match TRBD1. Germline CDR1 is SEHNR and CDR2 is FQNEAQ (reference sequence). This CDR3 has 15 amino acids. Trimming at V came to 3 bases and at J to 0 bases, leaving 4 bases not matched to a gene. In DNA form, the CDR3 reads TGTGCCAGCAGCTTCCTGACAGGGATGAACACTGAAGCTTTCTTT. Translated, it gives CASSFLTGMNTEAFF.

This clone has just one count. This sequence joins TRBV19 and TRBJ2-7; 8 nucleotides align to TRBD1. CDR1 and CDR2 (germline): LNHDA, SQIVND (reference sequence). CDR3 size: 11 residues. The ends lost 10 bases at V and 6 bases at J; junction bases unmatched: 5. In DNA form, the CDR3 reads TGTGCCACACGACAGGGGATCGAGCAGTACTTC. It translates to CATRQGIEQYF.